The rows below give T cell receptor beta chains drawn from one sample of a study of T cells in Graves' hyperthyroidism and ophthalmopathy. TCRdb analysed the multiplex PCR reads with MiXCR anew, one entry per CDR3 protein. The data hold roughly 180,000 distinct CDR3 sequences, with approximately 15% observed a single time. Material: blood. The receptors were sampled from a woman between 50 and 59 years old with Graves' hyperthyroidism. The CDR3 runs from the conserved cysteine through the conserved F or W. Each record gives: J gene, V gene, clone size, D gene, CDR3 DNA, CDR3 protein. The D gene is left open where the match is weak. Clone size is stated in some rows and not others, as once, few, many or a class when expanded.

J gene: TRBJ2-5; V gene: TRBV18; clone size: few; D gene: NA; CDR3 DNA: TGTGCCAGCTCACAAAACAGGGAGGAGACCCAGTACTTC; CDR3 protein: CASSQNREETQYF
J gene: TRBJ1-1; V gene: TRBV15; clone size: few; D gene: TRBD1; CDR3 DNA: TGTGCCACCAGCAACAACAGGGGGTGGGATACTGAAGCTTTCTTT; CDR3 protein: CATSNNRGWDTEAFF
J gene: TRBJ2-7; V gene: TRBV28; clone size: NA; D gene: NA; CDR3 DNA: TGTGCCAGCAGCCTAATAGGGGGAGTCTCCTACGAGCAGTACTTC; CDR3 protein: CASSLIGGVSYEQYF
J gene: TRBJ1-2; V gene: TRBV20-1; clone size: many; D gene: NA; CDR3 DNA: TGCAGTGCTAGGATGGGGACCCTATACTATGGCTACACCTTC; CDR3 protein: CSARMGTLYYGYTF
J gene: TRBJ1-1; V gene: TRBV28; clone size: many; D gene: NA; CDR3 DNA: TGTGCCAGCAGTTTGGTGAACACTGAAGCTTTCTTT; CDR3 protein: CASSLVNTEAFF
J gene: TRBJ1-1; V gene: TRBV4-1; clone size: NA; D gene: NA; CDR3 DNA: TGCGCCAGCAGCCAAGAATTGGGGCGGTTCACTGAAGCTTTCTTT; CDR3 protein: CASSQELGRFTEAFF
J gene: TRBJ1-5; V gene: TRBV7-8; clone size: many; D gene: NA; CDR3 DNA: TGTGCCAGCAGCTCAACAGGGTGGAGTAGCAATCAGCCCCAGCATTTT; CDR3 protein: CASSSTGWSSNQPQHF
J gene: TRBJ2-3; V gene: TRBV7-9; clone size: NA; D gene: NA; CDR3 DNA: TGTGCCAGCAGCTTACCCATCAGCACAGATACGCAGTATTTT; CDR3 protein: CASSLPISTDTQYF
J gene: TRBJ2-7; V gene: TRBV2; clone size: many; D gene: NA; CDR3 DNA: TGTGCCAGCAGCTATATTTACGAGCAGTACTTC; CDR3 protein: CASSYIYEQYF
J gene: TRBJ2-7; V gene: TRBV7-9; clone size: NA; D gene: NA; CDR3 DNA: TGTGCCAGCACCCCCGTTATCAGGGGATACGAGCAGTACTTC; CDR3 protein: CASTPVIRGYEQYF
J gene: TRBJ1-6; V gene: TRBV3-1; clone size: many; D gene: NA; CDR3 DNA: TGTGCCAGCAGCCAAGGGAAATCGTCCTATAATTCACCCCTCCACTTT; CDR3 protein: CASSQGKSSYNSPLHF
J gene: TRBJ2-1; V gene: TRBV6-1; clone size: many; D gene: TRBD2; CDR3 DNA: TGTGCCAGCACCCCGGGGGGGTCCTCCTACAATGAGCAGTTCTTC; CDR3 protein: CASTPGGSSYNEQFF
J gene: TRBJ2-3; V gene: TRBV5-6; clone size: NA; D gene: NA; CDR3 DNA: TGTGCCAGCAGCCTTCGGGGTTTCAAGAACACAGATACGCAGTATTTT; CDR3 protein: CASSLRGFKNTDTQYF
J gene: TRBJ2-3; V gene: TRBV12-3/TRBV12-4; clone size: many; D gene: TRBD1; CDR3 DNA: TGTGCCAGCAGCCCTCGGACAGGGGATGCAGATACGCAGTATTTT; CDR3 protein: CASSPRTGDADTQYF
J gene: TRBJ2-2; V gene: TRBV5-1; clone size: NA; D gene: TRBD2; CDR3 DNA: TGCGCCAGCAGCTCGACTAGCGGGGGGGCCGGGGAGCTGTTTTTT; CDR3 protein: CASSSTSGGAGELFF
J gene: TRBJ1-1; V gene: TRBV11-2; clone size: many; D gene: NA; CDR3 DNA: TGTGCCAGCAGCGGATGGGATACTGAAGCTTTCTTT; CDR3 protein: CASSGWDTEAFF
J gene: TRBJ1-5; V gene: TRBV12-3/TRBV12-4; clone size: many; D gene: NA; CDR3 DNA: TGTGCCAGCAGCTTACAGGGAGGCAATCAGCCCCAGCATTTT; CDR3 protein: CASSLQGGNQPQHF
J gene: TRBJ2-1; V gene: TRBV4-1; clone size: NA; D gene: NA; CDR3 DNA: TGCGCCAGCAGCCAGGAAGGGGGGCGCGTCAATGAGCAGTTCTTC; CDR3 protein: CASSQEGGRVNEQFF
J gene: TRBJ1-3; V gene: TRBV11-1; clone size: NA; D gene: NA; CDR3 DNA: TGTGCCAGCGGCCATAGGACTTCCTCTGGAAACACCATATATTTT; CDR3 protein: CASGHRTSSGNTIYF
J gene: TRBJ1-2; V gene: TRBV4-1; clone size: NA; D gene: TRBD1; CDR3 DNA: TGCGCCAGCAGCCAACTCCAGGGACAGTTCAATAACTATGGCTACACCTTC; CDR3 protein: CASSQLQGQFNNYGYTF
J gene: TRBJ2-6; V gene: TRBV6-1; clone size: many; D gene: NA; CDR3 DNA: TGTGCCAGCAGTCCCCTTTTGGGGGCCAACGTCCTGACTTTC; CDR3 protein: CASSPLLGANVLTF
J gene: TRBJ2-1; V gene: TRBV6-4; clone size: few; D gene: TRBD2; CDR3 DNA: TGTGCCAGCAGTGACCTTTCGGGGGGGCGAAATGAGCAGTTCTTC; CDR3 protein: CASSDLSGGRNEQFF
J gene: TRBJ1-4; V gene: TRBV4-2; clone size: few; D gene: TRBD1; CDR3 DNA: TGTGCCAGCAGCCAAGATGGGGCAGGGGGGGGTGAAAAACTGTTTTTT; CDR3 protein: CASSQDGAGGGEKLFF
J gene: TRBJ1-5; V gene: TRBV20-1; clone size: many; D gene: NA; CDR3 DNA: TGCAGTGCTAGAGATCAGAAGGGGCAGATTCAGCCCCAGCATTTT; CDR3 protein: CSARDQKGQIQPQHF
J gene: TRBJ2-7; V gene: TRBV20-1; clone size: many; D gene: NA; CDR3 DNA: TGCAGTGCTAAGAGTTACTACGAGCAGTACTTC; CDR3 protein: CSAKSYYEQYF
J gene: TRBJ2-6; V gene: TRBV6-2/TRBV6-3; clone size: many; D gene: TRBD2; CDR3 DNA: TGTGCCAGCAGTTCCTACCTCAGGACTAGCGGGGGCCTTGGGGCCAACGTCCTGACTTTC; CDR3 protein: CASSSYLRTSGGLGANVLTF
J gene: TRBJ1-2; V gene: TRBV7-3; clone size: few; D gene: NA; CDR3 DNA: TGTGCCAGCAGCTTAATCGGACACCGGGGCTATGGCTACACCTTC; CDR3 protein: CASSLIGHRGYGYTF
J gene: TRBJ2-5; V gene: TRBV28; clone size: few; D gene: NA; CDR3 DNA: TGTGCCAGCAGTTTCCCTAAAAGGGGGCAAGAGACCCAGTACTTC; CDR3 protein: CASSFPKRGQETQYF
J gene: TRBJ2-5; V gene: TRBV7-9; clone size: many; D gene: NA; CDR3 DNA: TGTGCCAGCAGCTTAGAGGAAAGGGCGACCCAGTACTTC; CDR3 protein: CASSLEERATQYF
J gene: TRBJ2-1; V gene: TRBV7-3; clone size: NA; D gene: TRBD2; CDR3 DNA: TGTGCCAGCACACACCGGGGGGCGGGAGGGCTCGATGAGCAGTTCTTC; CDR3 protein: CASTHRGAGGLDEQFF
J gene: TRBJ1-1; V gene: TRBV5-1; clone size: many; D gene: NA; CDR3 DNA: TGCGCCAGCAGCCCTCCCATGGCGGGGATCCAACCTGAAGCTTTCTTT; CDR3 protein: CASSPPMAGIQPEAFF
J gene: TRBJ1-1; V gene: TRBV19; clone size: many; D gene: NA; CDR3 DNA: TGTGCCAGTTGTACGGCGGGGAACACTGAAGCTTTCTTT; CDR3 protein: CASCTAGNTEAFF
J gene: TRBJ1-1; V gene: TRBV6-1; clone size: many; D gene: NA; CDR3 DNA: TGTGCCAGCAACATCGGGGTAAGAGGGAACACTGAAGCTTTCTTT; CDR3 protein: CASNIGVRGNTEAFF
J gene: TRBJ2-2; V gene: TRBV9; clone size: many; D gene: NA; CDR3 DNA: TGTGCCAGCAGCGTAGAAAGACCTTTGAACACCGGGGAGCTGTTTTTT; CDR3 protein: CASSVERPLNTGELFF
J gene: TRBJ1-3; V gene: TRBV12-3/TRBV12-4; clone size: many; D gene: NA; CDR3 DNA: TGTGCCAGCAGTTTAGTGGGGGGCGCTGGAAACACCATATATTTT; CDR3 protein: CASSLVGGAGNTIYF
J gene: TRBJ2-7; V gene: TRBV6-2/TRBV6-3; clone size: NA; D gene: NA; CDR3 DNA: TGTGCCAGCAACGTTGACACAGCGGATAACTACGAGCAGTACTTC; CDR3 protein: CASNVDTADNYEQYF
J gene: TRBJ1-6; V gene: TRBV5-1; clone size: many; D gene: NA; CDR3 DNA: TGCGCCAGCAGCTTGGAGGGGTATTCACCCCTCCACTTT; CDR3 protein: CASSLEGYSPLHF
J gene: TRBJ2-7; V gene: TRBV15; clone size: many; D gene: TRBD1; CDR3 DNA: TGTGCCACCAGCAGGGACAGGGCCGCCTACGAGCAGTACTTC; CDR3 protein: CATSRDRAAYEQYF
J gene: TRBJ2-7; V gene: TRBV7-2; clone size: many; D gene: NA; CDR3 DNA: TGTGCCAGCAGCCGGGACTCGACCTTCTACGAGCAGTACTTC; CDR3 protein: CASSRDSTFYEQYF
J gene: TRBJ1-4; V gene: TRBV12-3/TRBV12-4; clone size: many; D gene: NA; CDR3 DNA: TGTGCCAGCAGTTCTCATCGGGACAATAATGAAAAACTGTTTTTT; CDR3 protein: CASSSHRDNNEKLFF
J gene: TRBJ1-5; V gene: TRBV3-1; clone size: many; D gene: NA; CDR3 DNA: TGTGCCAGCAGCCGACGACAGACTAATCAGCCCCAGCATTTT; CDR3 protein: CASSRRQTNQPQHF
J gene: TRBJ1-4; V gene: TRBV6-5; clone size: many; D gene: NA; CDR3 DNA: TGTGCCAGCAGTTACTCGACGGGGGAAAAGTTTGAAAAACTGTTTTTT; CDR3 protein: CASSYSTGEKFEKLFF
J gene: TRBJ1-2; V gene: TRBV7-9; clone size: NA; D gene: NA; CDR3 DNA: TGTGCCAGCAGCCAGGTCGGGGAGTCGTACAGTGGCTACACCTTC; CDR3 protein: CASSQVGESYSGYTF
J gene: TRBJ1-2; V gene: TRBV4-1; clone size: NA; D gene: NA; CDR3 DNA: TGCGCCAGCAGCCAAGTACTCCAGGGAGTGGACGGCTACACCTTC; CDR3 protein: CASSQVLQGVDGYTF
J gene: TRBJ2-2; V gene: TRBV12-3/TRBV12-4; clone size: NA; D gene: TRBD1; CDR3 DNA: TGTGCCAGCAGTTTGGGACAGCGCTATGGGACCGGGGAGCTGTTTTTT; CDR3 protein: CASSLGQRYGTGELFF
J gene: TRBJ2-7; V gene: TRBV7-9; clone size: many; D gene: NA; CDR3 DNA: TGTGCCAGCAGCTCCGGGGGGCTCGAGCAGTACTTC; CDR3 protein: CASSSGGLEQYF
J gene: TRBJ2-1; V gene: TRBV5-5; clone size: NA; D gene: NA; CDR3 DNA: TGTGCCAGCAGCAAAATACTGGACAGTGATAAGTTCTTC; CDR3 protein: CASSKILDSDKFF
J gene: TRBJ1-4; V gene: TRBV5-6; clone size: many; D gene: NA; CDR3 DNA: TGTGCCAGCAGCCGACTCGGGTTCGAAAAACTGTTTTTT; CDR3 protein: CASSRLGFEKLFF